The rows below give T cell receptor beta chains drawn from one sample of a study of shared clonotypes between healthy human individuals. The method was immunoSEQ multiplex PCR; TCRdb's version includes in-frame clones alone and lacks a portion of them. The sample has about 2,200,000 clones, about 92% seen once. Material: naive CD8+ T cells from PBMCs. The receptors come from a man aged 18 to 30 in good health. Some clones in this sample may be carry-over from other donors' samples. The CDR3 runs from the conserved cysteine through the conserved F or W. Fields, in order: clone size, J gene, D gene, V gene, CDR3 DNA, CDR3 protein. A D gene is named only where the DNA matches it firmly. Not every row has a clone size; where given, it reads once, few, many or a size class.

clone_size: .
j_call: TRBJ2-7
d_call: .
v_call: TRBV7-8
cdr3_nt: TGTGCCAGCAGCTTATTCCCCTACGAGCAGTACTTC
cdr3_aa: CASSLFPYEQYF

clone_size: .
j_call: TRBJ2-5
d_call: TRBD2
v_call: TRBV29-1
cdr3_nt: TGCAGCGTGGGGGGACTAGCGGGAGGAGAGACCCAGTACTTC
cdr3_aa: CSVGGLAGGETQYF

clone_size: .
j_call: TRBJ2-3
d_call: .
v_call: TRBV4-1
cdr3_nt: TGCGCCAGCAGCCCTAGGACTACCTTTACTAGCACAGATACGCAGTATTTT
cdr3_aa: CASSPRTTFTSTDTQYF

clone_size: .
j_call: TRBJ2-2
d_call: .
v_call: TRBV27
cdr3_nt: TGTGCCAGCACCCAAACCGGGGAGCTGTTTTTT
cdr3_aa: CASTQTGELFF

clone_size: .
j_call: TRBJ1-2
d_call: .
v_call: TRBV5-6
cdr3_nt: TGTGCCAGCAGCTTGTTGCAGAAGTATGGCTACACCTTC
cdr3_aa: CASSLLQKYGYTF

clone_size: .
j_call: TRBJ1-5
d_call: .
v_call: TRBV5-6
cdr3_nt: TGTGCCAGCAGCTTGACCCGCCGGGGTCGCAATCAGCCCCAGCATTTT
cdr3_aa: CASSLTRRGRNQPQHF

clone_size: once
j_call: TRBJ2-7
d_call: TRBD2
v_call: TRBV5-5
cdr3_nt: TGTGCCAGCAGCTTTATTAGCGGGGACCCCTACGAGCAGTACTTC
cdr3_aa: CASSFISGDPYEQYF

clone_size: .
j_call: TRBJ2-7
d_call: TRBD2
v_call: TRBV4-2
cdr3_nt: TGTGCCAGCAGCCAAGAGACTAGCGGATTCTACGAGCAGTACTTC
cdr3_aa: CASSQETSGFYEQYF

clone_size: .
j_call: TRBJ1-2
d_call: TRBD1
v_call: TRBV27
cdr3_nt: TGTGCCAGCAGTCCAACAGGGGGCGCAATTGGCTACACCTTC
cdr3_aa: CASSPTGGAIGYTF

clone_size: .
j_call: TRBJ2-3
d_call: .
v_call: TRBV9
cdr3_nt: TGTGCCAGCAGCGTAAGCGGGAGCACAGATACGCAGTATTTT
cdr3_aa: CASSVSGSTDTQYF

clone_size: .
j_call: TRBJ1-5
d_call: .
v_call: TRBV28
cdr3_nt: TGTGCCAGCAGTAAAACAGGGAACCAGCCCCAGCATTTT
cdr3_aa: CASSKTGNQPQHF

clone_size: .
j_call: TRBJ1-4
d_call: .
v_call: TRBV19
cdr3_nt: TGTGCCAGTAGTATAGTGGGGCCCCTCACGGAACTGTTTTTT
cdr3_aa: CASSIVGPLTELFF

clone_size: .
j_call: TRBJ1-2
d_call: TRBD1
v_call: TRBV27
cdr3_nt: TGTGCCAGCAGTTTAGGCCGCGGGACAGGGGAACGTGGCTACACCTTC
cdr3_aa: CASSLGRGTGERGYTF

clone_size: .
j_call: TRBJ2-7
d_call: .
v_call: TRBV4-2
cdr3_nt: TGTGCCAGCAGCCCCCCGGGAGACTCCTACGAGCAGTACTTC
cdr3_aa: CASSPPGDSYEQYF

clone_size: .
j_call: TRBJ2-1
d_call: .
v_call: TRBV11-2
cdr3_nt: TGTGCCAGCAGACGAATTAGGACGGACTCCTACAATGAGCAGTTCTTC
cdr3_aa: CASRRIRTDSYNEQFF

clone_size: .
j_call: TRBJ2-1
d_call: .
v_call: TRBV27
cdr3_nt: TGTGCCAGCAGTTTAGGACAGTTCGCCCCCTACAATGAGCAGTTCTTC
cdr3_aa: CASSLGQFAPYNEQFF

clone_size: .
j_call: TRBJ1-2
d_call: .
v_call: TRBV28
cdr3_nt: TGTGCCAGCAGTTTCCCCCGGGCAGGGTCTAATGGCTACACCTTC
cdr3_aa: CASSFPRAGSNGYTF

clone_size: .
j_call: TRBJ2-7
d_call: .
v_call: TRBV7-9
cdr3_nt: TGTGCCAGCAGCCCCAAGGCAGGGTCAAGCTCCTACGAGCAGTACTTC
cdr3_aa: CASSPKAGSSSYEQYF